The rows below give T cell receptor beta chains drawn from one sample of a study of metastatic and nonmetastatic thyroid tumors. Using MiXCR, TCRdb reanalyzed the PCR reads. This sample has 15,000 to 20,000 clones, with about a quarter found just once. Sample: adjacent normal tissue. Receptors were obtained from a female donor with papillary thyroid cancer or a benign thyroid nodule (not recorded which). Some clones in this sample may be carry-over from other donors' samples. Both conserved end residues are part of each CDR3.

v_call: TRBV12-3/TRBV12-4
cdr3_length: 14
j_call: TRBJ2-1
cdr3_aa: CASSFAQGDNEQFF

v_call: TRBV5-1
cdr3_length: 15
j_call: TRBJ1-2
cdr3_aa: CASSSTGASVGGYTF

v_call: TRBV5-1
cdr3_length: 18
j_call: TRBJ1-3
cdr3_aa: CASSLATAGLSSGNTIYF

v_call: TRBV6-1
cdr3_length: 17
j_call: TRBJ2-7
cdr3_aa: CASSPRGLAGPAYEQYF

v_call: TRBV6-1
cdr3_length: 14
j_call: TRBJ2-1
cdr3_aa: CASSPAPYTSEQFF

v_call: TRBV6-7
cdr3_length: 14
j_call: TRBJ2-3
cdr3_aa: CASSCTTPCVQQYF

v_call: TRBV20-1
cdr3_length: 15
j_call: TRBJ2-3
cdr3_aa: CSAPEREGWLGTQYF

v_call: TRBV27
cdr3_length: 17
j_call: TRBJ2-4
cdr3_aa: CASSSTYSVRGKNIQYF

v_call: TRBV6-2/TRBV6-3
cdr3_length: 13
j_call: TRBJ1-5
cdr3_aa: CASSRDLGQPQHF

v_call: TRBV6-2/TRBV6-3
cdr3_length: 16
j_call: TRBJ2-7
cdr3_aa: CASSYSLRGGKYEQYF

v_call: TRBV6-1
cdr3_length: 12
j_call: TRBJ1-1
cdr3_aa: CASIKGGTEAFF

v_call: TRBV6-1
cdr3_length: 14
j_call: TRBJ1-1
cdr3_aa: CASSIWTGATEAFF

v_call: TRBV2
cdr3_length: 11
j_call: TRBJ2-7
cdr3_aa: CASSRNYEQYF

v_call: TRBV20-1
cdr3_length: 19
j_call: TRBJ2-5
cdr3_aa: CSARGLIRKTLTFIETQYF

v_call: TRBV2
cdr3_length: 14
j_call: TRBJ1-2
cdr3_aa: CASGVGRGPHGYTF

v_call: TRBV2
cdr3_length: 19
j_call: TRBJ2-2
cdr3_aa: CASSDIKGLAGSNTGELFF

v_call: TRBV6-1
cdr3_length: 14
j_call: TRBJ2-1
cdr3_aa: CASSEEPLAYEQFF

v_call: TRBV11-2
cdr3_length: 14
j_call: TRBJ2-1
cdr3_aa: CASGDEWRANEQFF

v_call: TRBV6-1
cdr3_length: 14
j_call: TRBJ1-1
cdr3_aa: CASSHDRGTSEAFF

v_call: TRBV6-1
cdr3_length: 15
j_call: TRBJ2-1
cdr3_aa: CASSWGQGGGNEQFF

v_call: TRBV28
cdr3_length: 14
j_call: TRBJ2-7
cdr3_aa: CASSVLGPAHEQYF

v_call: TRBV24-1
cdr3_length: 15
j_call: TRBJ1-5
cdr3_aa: CATSDSVGVNQPQHF

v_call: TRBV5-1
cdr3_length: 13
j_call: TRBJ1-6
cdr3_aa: CASSIDLDSPLHF

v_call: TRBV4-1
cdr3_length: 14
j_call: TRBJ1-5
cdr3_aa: CASSQAWGNQPQHF

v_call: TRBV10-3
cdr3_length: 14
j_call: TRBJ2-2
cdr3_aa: CASQSELNTGELFF

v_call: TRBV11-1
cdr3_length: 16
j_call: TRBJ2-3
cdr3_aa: CASSLADQSSTDTQYF

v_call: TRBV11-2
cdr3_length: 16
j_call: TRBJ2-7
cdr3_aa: CASSLTSGWISYEQYF

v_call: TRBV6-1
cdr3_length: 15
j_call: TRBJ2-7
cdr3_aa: CASSVSRADFYEQYF

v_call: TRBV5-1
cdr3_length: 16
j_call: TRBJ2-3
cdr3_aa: CASSLVAGGGTDTQYF

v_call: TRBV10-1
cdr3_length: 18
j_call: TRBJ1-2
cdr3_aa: CASSVDRGPAGEGRGYTF

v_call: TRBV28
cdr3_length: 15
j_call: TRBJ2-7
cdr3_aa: CASSRPGTSVGEQYF

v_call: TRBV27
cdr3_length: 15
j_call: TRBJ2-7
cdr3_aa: CASSLSGTDSYEQYF

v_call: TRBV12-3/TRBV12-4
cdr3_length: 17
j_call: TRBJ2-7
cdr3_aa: CASSAGTALVAPYEQYF

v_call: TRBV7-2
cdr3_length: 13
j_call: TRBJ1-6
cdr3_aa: CASSLMGSSPLHF

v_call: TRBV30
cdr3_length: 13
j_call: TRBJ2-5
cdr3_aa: CAWSAGVQETQYF

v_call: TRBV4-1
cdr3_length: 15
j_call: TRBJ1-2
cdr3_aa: CASSQSTGVNYGYTF

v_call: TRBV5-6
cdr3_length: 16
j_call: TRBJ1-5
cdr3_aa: CASSLSDSMGNQPQHF

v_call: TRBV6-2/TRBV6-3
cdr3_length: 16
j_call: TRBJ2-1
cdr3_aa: CASSYRIGDTNNEQFF

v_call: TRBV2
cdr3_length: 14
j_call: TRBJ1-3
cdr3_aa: CARSTGDSGNTIYF

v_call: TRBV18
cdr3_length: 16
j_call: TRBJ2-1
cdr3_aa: CASSPRDRVRHNEQFF

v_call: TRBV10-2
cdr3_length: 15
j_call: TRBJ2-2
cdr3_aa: CASSVRRGSSGELFF

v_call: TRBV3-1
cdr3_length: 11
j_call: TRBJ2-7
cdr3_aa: CASSSVYEQYF

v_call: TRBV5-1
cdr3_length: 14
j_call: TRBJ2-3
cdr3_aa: CASSRTSGTDTQYF

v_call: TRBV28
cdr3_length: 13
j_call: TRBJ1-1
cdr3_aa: CATLGRMNTEAFF

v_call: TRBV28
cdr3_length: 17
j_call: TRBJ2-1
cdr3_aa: CASSSAGFIQLYNEQFF

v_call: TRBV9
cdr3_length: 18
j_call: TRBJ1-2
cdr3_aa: CASSVGGTNQGGNYGYTF

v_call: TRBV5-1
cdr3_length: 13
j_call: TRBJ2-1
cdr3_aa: CASGTGGIYEQFF

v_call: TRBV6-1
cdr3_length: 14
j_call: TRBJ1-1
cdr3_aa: CASSHSQANTEAFF

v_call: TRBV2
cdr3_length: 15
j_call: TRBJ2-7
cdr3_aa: CAISDDSGSAYEQYF

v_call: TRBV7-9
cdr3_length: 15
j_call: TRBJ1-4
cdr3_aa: CASSLVGSQNEKLFF

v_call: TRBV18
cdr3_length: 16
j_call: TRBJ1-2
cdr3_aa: CASSPYLPSKAYGYTF

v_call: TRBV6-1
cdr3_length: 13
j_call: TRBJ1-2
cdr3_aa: CASSERELRGYTF

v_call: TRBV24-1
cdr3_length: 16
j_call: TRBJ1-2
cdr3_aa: CATSGAMGTGAYGYTF

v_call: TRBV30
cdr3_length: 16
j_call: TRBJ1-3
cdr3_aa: CAWWALGRGQGNTIYF

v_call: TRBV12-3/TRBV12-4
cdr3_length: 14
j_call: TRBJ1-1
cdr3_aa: CASSLGTGNTEAFF

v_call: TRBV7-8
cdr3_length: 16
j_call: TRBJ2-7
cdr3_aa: CASSLPDRVVNYEQYF

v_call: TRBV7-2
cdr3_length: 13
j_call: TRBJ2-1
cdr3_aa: CASSLDNPGGQFF

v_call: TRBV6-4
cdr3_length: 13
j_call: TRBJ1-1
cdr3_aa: CASSDSSMTEAFF

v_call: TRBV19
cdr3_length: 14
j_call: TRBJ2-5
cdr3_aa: CASSPQGSIETQYF